These 13 T cell receptor beta chains came from one sample sequenced in a study of blood T cell repertoires in COVID-19. Sequencing used immunoSEQ multiplex PCR; TCRdb keeps in-frame clones, though not all of them. The table records more than 100,000 clones, 90% of them present only once. Sequenced material: peripheral blood. Source of these receptors: a woman aged 55-70 years with COVID-19, enrolled during active disease.

The CDR3 loop is CASSQWTSGSDEQYF. The CDR3 region has the DNA TGTGCCAGCAGCCAATGGACTAGCGGGTCCGACGAGCAGTACTTC. The chain recombines TRBV3-1 (or the pseudogene TRBV3-2) with TRBJ2-7; 11 bases align to TRBD2. Per the germline V gene, CDR1 is LGHDT and CDR2 is YNNKEL (reference sequence). The CDR3 loop spans 15 amino acids. V lost 2 bases and J lost 5; bases outside the gene matches: 5.

The gene calls are TRBV4-2 and TRBJ2-2; 10 nucleotides match TRBD2. This CDR3 has 15 amino acids. CDR1 LGHNA and CDR2 YNFKEQ come from the germline V gene. V lost 2 bases and J lost 3; bases outside the gene matches: 0. In DNA form, the CDR3 reads TGTGCCAGCAGCCAACTAGCGGGGGACACCGGGGAGCTGTTTTTT. This codes for CASSQLAGDTGELFF.

The V call is TRBV7-8, the J call TRBJ1-4; possible D gene TRBD1, 5 bases. The CDR3 runs to 15 residues. V was clipped by 5 bases and J by 4 bases, with 14 bases between them. The germline gives CDR1 SGHVS, CDR2 FQNEAQ. Here the CDR3 DNA reads TGTGCCAGCAGCCCCCCGGGACTTAATAATGAAAAACTGTTTTTT. It is translated as CASSPPGLNNEKLFF.

In its sample, this clone was seen once. The chain joins TRBV12-3 or TRBV12-4 to TRBJ1-1, with 7 bases that match TRBD1. Trimming at V came to 3 bases and at J to 9 bases, leaving 4 bases not matched to a gene. The length of the CDR3 is 12 residues. In nucleotides, the CDR3 is TGTGCCAGCAGTTTCATTAGGGGGCAAGCTTTCTTT. Translation: CASSFIRGQAFF.

CDR3 DNA: TGCAGCGTTGAAGGCCCGGCGGGACAGGGGGCGCATCTCACTAACACTGAAGCTTTCTTT. As protein: CSVEGPAGQGAHLTNTEAFF. V usage is TRBV29-1 and J usage is TRBJ1-1, with 12 positions matching TRBD1. The CDR3 is 20 amino acids. Per germline, CDR1 SQVTM and CDR2 ANQGSEA. V shed 1 base, J shed 2 bases, and the junction held 17 bases outside the gene matches.

The chain recombines TRBV5-8 with TRBJ2-5; TRBD1 might be the D (6 bases). CDR3 length: 16 residues. Deletions cut 4 bases from V and 1 base from J, with 17 bases between. Per the germline V gene, CDR1 is SGHTS and CDR2 is YDEGEE. For the CDR3, the DNA is TGTGCCAGCAGCCATATATACGGGGACATCCAAGAGACCCAGTACTTC. Translated, it gives CASSHIYGDIQETQYF.

This rearrangement joins TRBV29-1 to TRBJ2-2; TRBD1 matches 8 bases. V lost 5 bases, J lost 1 base, and 6 bases stayed unmatched. The CDR3 contains 15 residues. Germline V lookup: CDR1 SQVTM, CDR2 ANQGSEA. As DNA, the CDR3 is TGCAGCGTTACCACCGGGACAGGGAACACCGGGGAGCTGTTTTTT. Translated: CSVTTGTGNTGELFF.

This clone showed up just a few times. The chain has TRBV28 and TRBJ2-5, with TRBD1 identical over 11 bases. Germline CDR1 MDHEN, CDR2 SYDVKM. This CDR3 is built from 15 residues. Germline trimming cut 3 bases from V and 2 bases from J; bases unmatched to any gene: 2. In nucleotides, the CDR3 is TGTGCCAGCAGTTTCGGACAGGGGGCACAAGAGACCCAGTACTTC. It encodes CASSFGQGAQETQYF.

This chain connects TRBV3-1 (or the pseudogene TRBV3-2) to TRBJ2-1, with 10 bases fitting TRBD2. Per germline, CDR1 LGHDT and CDR2 YNNKEL (reference sequence). This CDR3 comprises 16 residues. Losses at the gene ends were 0 bases for V and 6 bases for J; bases not matched to a gene: 5. The CDR3 loop is CASSQESLAGVNEQFF. CDR3 in DNA: TGTGCCAGCAGCCAAGAATCCCTAGCGGGGGTCAATGAGCAGTTCTTC.

This chain joins TRBV19 and TRBJ1-1; no clear D gene. Trimming left V 8 bases short and J 1 base short, with 14 bases between. The CDR3 sequence is 14 residues long. Looked up from germline, CDR1 is LNHDA and CDR2 is SQIVND (reference sequence). In nucleotides, the CDR3 is TGTGCCAGTCAGAAGTCACATCGGAACACTGAAGCTTTCTTT. Translated: CASQKSHRNTEAFF.

The V call is TRBV6-5, the J call TRBJ2-7; D may be TRBD1 (5 bases). V was trimmed by 7 bases and J by 0 bases, leaving 13 bases between them. CDR3 length equals 14 residues. CDR1 is MNHEY, CDR2 SVGAGI, per germline. The CDR3 coding sequence is TGTGCCAGCAAAGAACAGGCCTACTCCTACGAGCAGTACTTC. Protein sequence: CASKEQAYSYEQYF.

The rearrangement links TRBV6-2 or TRBV6-3 to TRBJ1-1; the D is unclear. Germline-derived CDR1 and CDR2 are MNHEY and SVGEGT. This CDR3 is 12 amino acids long. V was shortened by 6 bases and J by 5 bases, with 10 bases between the two germline ends. The CDR3 DNA follows: TGTGCCAGCAGCTCAGTGAGGACTGAAGCTTTCTTT. Encoded protein: CASSSVRTEAFF.

The V and J genes are TRBV2 and TRBJ1-6; 7 nucleotides align to TRBD1. The CDR3 loop spans 14 amino acids. Germline CDR1 reads SNHLY; CDR2 reads FYNNEI. Trimming removed 4 bases from V and 9 bases from J; junction bases left unmatched: 6. CDR3 protein: CASSAQGWSSPLHF. In DNA form, the CDR3 reads TGTGCCAGCAGTGCACAGGGGTGGTCTTCACCCCTCCACTTT.